The 19 T cell receptor beta chains below come from one sample, sequenced in a study of T cell responses to AZD1222 COVID-19 vaccine. Clones were sequenced by immunoSEQ multiplex PCR, and TCRdb holds only the in-frame ones, with some missing. The data hold around 270,000 clones, with 90% to 95% observed a single time. Material: peripheral blood, obtained 28 days after the second AZD1222 dose. These TCRs come from an adult who received the AZD1222 COVID-19 vaccine.

The V call is TRBV7-8, the J call TRBJ2-1; D possibly corresponds to TRBD1 (5 bases). Germline assignment: CDR1 SGHVS and CDR2 FQNEAQ. This CDR3 region has 12 residues. Trimming removed 4 bases from V and 7 bases from J, with 8 bases in between. Here the CDR3 reads CASSYRQNEQFF. DNA of the CDR3: TGTGCCAGCAGCTACAGACAGAATGAGCAGTTCTTC.

V and J are TRBV7-8 and TRBJ1-6, with TRBD1 matching 9 bases. The CDR3 is 17 amino acids. V was clipped by 5 bases and J by 0 bases; unmatched bases: 5. Germline-derived CDR1 and CDR2 are SGHVS and FQNEAQ. The CDR3 here is CASSRGQGSSYNSPLHF. DNA for the CDR3: TGTGCCAGCAGCAGGGGACAGGGCAGCTCCTATAATTCACCCCTCCACTTT. The variable domain in full, completed from reference TRBV7-8 and TRBJ1-6, reads GAGVSQSPRYKVAKRGQDVALRCDPISGHVSLFWYQQALGQGPEFLTYFQNEAQLDKSGLPSDRFFAERPEGSVSTLKIQRTQQEDSAVYLCASSRGQGSSYNSPLHFGNGTRLTVT.

The chain employs TRBV28 and TRBJ2-1; D gene ambiguous. Germline V gene sequence: CDR1 MDHEN, CDR2 SYDVKM. V lost 5 bases, J lost 5 bases, and 10 bases lay in between. The CDR3 loop spans 13 amino acids. As DNA, the CDR3 is TGTGCCAGCAGTCCGCGGCCCGACAATGAGCAGTTCTTC. Translation gives CASSPRPDNEQFF.

The J gene is TRBJ2-7, the V gene TRBV6-5; 8 bases line up with TRBD1. The germline gives CDR1 MNHEY, CDR2 SVGAGI. This CDR3 comprises 14 residues. Trimming cost V 2 bases and J 2 bases; bases outside gene matches: 2. The CDR3 is CASSYDRGTYEQYF. The CDR3 nucleotides are TGTGCCAGCAGTTACGACAGGGGTACCTACGAGCAGTACTTC.

The gene calls are TRBV18 and TRBJ1-6, with D hard to call. The V and J ends lost 3 bases and 6 bases respectively, with 30 bases between them. The CDR3 has 21 residues. Looked up from germline, CDR1 is KGHSH and CDR2 is LQKENI. The chain's CDR3 is CASSPLVARALKRRSNSPLHF. CDR3 sequence (DNA): TGTGCCAGCTCACCCCTCGTAGCCCGGGCCTTAAAACGCCGCTCTAATTCACCCCTCCACTTT.

The chain recombines TRBV4-3 with TRBJ1-2; D remains unclear. The germline gives CDR1 LGHNA, CDR2 YSLEER. Trimming stripped 0 bases from V and 3 bases from J, with 5 bases between. This CDR3 contains 13 residues. CDR3 protein: CASSQDGDYGYTF. DNA of the CDR3: TGCGCCAGCAGCCAAGATGGGGACTATGGCTACACCTTC.

The chain is built from TRBV9 and TRBJ1-3; D remains unclear. Germline CDR1 is SGDLS and CDR2 is YYNGEE. CDR3 length: 14 amino acids. V lost 7 bases and J 0 bases, leaving 11 bases between the germline ends. CDR3 DNA: TGTGCCAGCTCGGAGGTCCGCTCTGGAAACACCATATATTTT. Its translation: CASSEVRSGNTIYF.

The chain employs TRBV5-1 and TRBJ2-7, with a tentative D call TRBD1 (6 bases). The CDR3 sequence is 14 residues long. Germline V gives CDR1 SGHRS, CDR2 YFSETQ. The germline V and J ends were trimmed by 4 bases and 6 bases, with 17 bases remaining between them. CDR3 sequence: CASSPRSGAGEQYF. The CDR3, as DNA: TGCGCCAGCAGCCCCAGGTCAGGGGCGGGCGAGCAGTACTTC. Variable domain in full (rest from reference TRBV5-1 and TRBJ2-7): KAGVTQTPRYLIKTRGQQVTLSCSPISGHRSVSWYQQTPGQGLQFLFEYFSETQRNKGNFPGRFSGRQFSNSRSEMNVSTLELGDSALYLCASSPRSGAGEQYFGPGTRLTVT.

In its sample, this clone was seen a few times. This sequence joins TRBV7-9 and TRBJ1-1; D may be TRBD1 (5 bases). Looked up from germline, CDR1 is SEHNR and CDR2 is FQNEAQ (reference sequence). V was shortened by 8 bases and J by 3 bases, with 13 bases between the two germline ends. This CDR3 contains 13 residues. The CDR3 DNA is TGTGCCAGCGCGGGGGGGTATGACACTGAAGCTTTCTTT. Its translation is CASAGGYDTEAFF. Combining the CDR3 with reference TRBV7-9 and TRBJ1-1 gives the whole variable domain DTGVSQNPRHKITKRGQNVTFRCDPISEHNRLYWYRQTLGQGPEFLTYFQNEAQLEKSRLLSDRFSAERPKGSFSTLEIQRTEQGDSAMYLCASAGGYDTEAFFGQGTRLTVV.

This chain joins TRBV6-2 or TRBV6-3 and TRBJ2-3, with no clear D. This CDR3 has 14 amino acids. Germline CDR1 is MNHEY and CDR2 is SVGEGT. V gave up 4 bases and J gave up 4 bases, with 12 bases separating them. The CDR3 loop is CASSSHFYPDTQYF. The CDR3 DNA sequence: TGTGCCAGCAGTTCCCATTTTTACCCAGATACGCAGTATTTT.

The chain has TRBV4-3 and TRBJ1-3; D is unclear. Germline CDR1 is LGHNA and CDR2 is YSLEER. The length of the CDR3 is 14 residues. V lost 4 bases to trimming and J lost 4 bases, with 11 bases between them. The DNA for the CDR3 is TGCGCCAGCAGCCTTGGTATGCCCGGAAACACCATATATTTT. Translated: CASSLGMPGNTIYF.

This clone was observed a handful of times. The chain carries TRBV5-1 and TRBJ2-1; TRBD1 is a possible D gene (6 bases). The CDR3 is 15 residues long. Between the trimmed V and J ends, which lost 3 bases and 4 bases, there was a span of 14 bases. Germline V CDR1 and CDR2: SGHRS, YFSETQ. CDR3 in DNA: TGCGCCAGCAGCTGGCAACAGGGTGGGTACAATGAGCAGTTCTTC. Amino acid sequence: CASSWQQGGYNEQFF. Filled out from reference TRBV5-1 and TRBJ2-1, the complete variable domain reads KAGVTQTPRYLIKTRGQQVTLSCSPISGHRSVSWYQQTPGQGLQFLFEYFSETQRNKGNFPGRFSGRQFSNSRSEMNVSTLELGDSALYLCASSWQQGGYNEQFFGPGTRLTVL.

The rearrangement joins TRBV19 to TRBJ1-1; tentative D call: TRBD1 (5 bases). The germline gives CDR1 LNHDA, CDR2 SQIVND (reference sequence). The CDR3 spans 14 residues. Between the trimmed V and J ends, which lost 7 bases and 5 bases, there was a span of 17 bases. This chain's CDR3 is CASNQQVGSTEAFF. CDR3 DNA sequence: TGTGCCAGTAACCAACAGGTGGGCTCTACTGAAGCTTTCTTT.

The rearrangement links TRBV5-4 to TRBJ2-7; no clear D. CDR3 length: 14 residues. Germline CDR1 reads SGHNT; CDR2 reads YYREEE (reference sequence). The V gene lost 3 bases and the J gene lost 0 bases, with 10 bases spanning the gap. The CDR3 DNA follows: TGTGCCAGCAGCTCAGACTGGTCCTCCTACGAGCAGTACTTC. It encodes CASSSDWSSYEQYF.

V is TRBV11-2 and J is TRBJ2-7; 12 nucleotides line up with TRBD2. The V segment lost 1 base and the J segment 6 bases; nucleotides outside the gene matches: 7. There are 16 residues in the CDR3. The germline V gene encodes CDR1 SGHAT and CDR2 FQNNGV. The CDR3 loop is CASSLASGRASFEQYF. The CDR3 nucleotides are TGTGCCAGCAGCTTAGCTAGCGGGAGGGCCTCATTCGAGCAGTACTTC.

The V and J genes are TRBV9 and TRBJ2-2, with 8 bases fitting TRBD1. Trimming removed 3 bases from V and 1 base from J; junction bases left unmatched: 11. Germline-derived CDR1 and CDR2 are SGDLS and YYNGEE. CDR3 length: 18 amino acids. The chain's CDR3 is CASSGSTLGTGNTGELFF. Here the CDR3 DNA reads TGTGCCAGCAGCGGATCAACCCTCGGGACAGGGAACACCGGGGAGCTGTTTTTT.

The rearrangement uses TRBV2 and TRBJ1-6, with 8 nucleotides matching TRBD1. This CDR3 spans 15 amino acids. CDR1 and CDR2 from the germline V gene are SNHLY and FYNNEI. The junction had 3 bases not matched to a gene; V was cut back by 2 bases and J by 6 bases. CDR3 in DNA: TGTGCCAGCAGTGAACAGGGGGCTATTAATTCACCCCTCCACTTT. It is translated as CASSEQGAINSPLHF.

This chain uses TRBV28 with TRBJ2-5, with D possibly TRBD1 on 5 matching bases. The CDR3 extends over 14 amino acids. V dropped 1 base and J dropped 5 bases, with 11 bases sitting between them. The germline CDR1 and CDR2 sequences are MDHEN and SYDVKM. CDR3 protein: CASSLYGPGETQYF. The CDR3 nucleotides read TGTGCCAGCAGTTTATACGGACCAGGGGAGACCCAGTACTTC.

The CDR3 region has the DNA TGTGCCAGCAGCTTGAAGGTAGGCTACGAGCAGTACTTC. Protein product: CASSLKVGYEQYF. The rearrangement joins TRBV13 to TRBJ2-7; D call uncertain. CDR1 PRHDT and CDR2 FYEKMQ come from the germline V gene (reference sequence). The CDR3 runs to 13 residues. Trimming stripped 3 bases from V and 3 bases from J, with 9 bases between.